The source of this TCR beta chain is a study of T cells in Graves' hyperthyroidism and ophthalmopathy. Amplified regions were TCR beta CDR3 sequences from RNA transcripts. The study used the HTBI primer set for a first-round RT-PCR of the TCR CDR3. Via MiXCR, TCRdb re-called the multiplex PCR reads, giving one row per CDR3 protein. The data contain 330,000 or so distinct CDR3 sequences, 15% to 20% of them seen just once; the ten biggest clones take up about 16%. Trimming shortened V by 6 bases and J by 7 bases, and 15 bases separated the two germline ends. The CDR3 is 13 amino acids. Germline-derived CDR1 and CDR2 are MNHNS and SASEGT.

This chain uses TRBV6-1 with TRBJ2-5; D gene ambiguous. Sequenced input: blood. This sequence was found in a woman between 40 and 55 years old with Graves' ophthalmopathy. The CDR3 sequence: CASSSGPSGTQYF. CDR3 coding DNA: TGTGCCAGCAGCTCAGGCCCGTCGGGGACCCAGTACTTC.